The sequence of this TCR beta chain was determined in a study of molecular identifiers for immune sequencing clone quantification. Study information: Four of five RNA aliquots from approximately 20,000 or 100,000 naive CD8 T cells were sequenced.

This clonotype has more than one count but fewer than ten. Its cognate antigen is unknown. The study, taken as a whole, reports: Clonotypes surpassing 20 RNA copies contained over 97% of effector molecules, versus under 1% in naive cells. Sizes of highly expanded clones could be underestimated through identical TCRs sharing a barcode.

Bulk TCR library preparation followed previously described methods with listed TCR primers. MiXCR was run by TCRdb on the PCR reads, yielding one entry per CDR3 protein. The repertoire holds some 97,000 distinct CDR3 sequences, with 36% as singletons. Sequenced sample: naive CD8+ T cells from blood, with Jurkat cell RNA spiked in. Noted subset: FACS-sorted CD8+CD4-CCR7+CD45RA+ naive T cells. The TCR originated in a human donor in good health. Some libraries in this study had Jurkat cell RNA spiked in.

The CDR3 bases are TGCAGTGCTAGTTTGTGGGACAGCGGCAAAAACATTCAGTACTTC. Translation: CSASLWDSGKNIQYF. The rearrangement links TRBV20-1 to TRBJ2-4, with 7 bases matching TRBD1. Germline V gene data show CDR1 as DFQATT and CDR2 as SNEGSKA (reference sequence). The J segment lost 3 bases and the V segment lost 3 bases, leaving 8 bases of the junction unmatched. The CDR3 sequence is 15 residues long.